The 8 T cell receptor beta chains below were found in one sample sequenced in a study of neurological immune-mediated disorders. TCRdb reprocessed the 5' RACE reads via MiXCR and lists one record per CDR3 protein. The table has 54,000 or so distinct CDR3 sequences, around 3.4% seen once. The sequenced material came from PBMCs. These receptors came from a woman in her twenties or thirties with multiple sclerosis.

This clonotype was seen ten or more times. J is TRBJ2-3 and V is TRBV13; D gene unclear. The CDR3 has 12 residues. V lost 3 bases and J 6 bases, leaving 7 bases between the germline ends. The germline V gene has CDR1 PRHDT and CDR2 FYEKMQ (reference sequence). The CDR3 sequence: CASSLGRDTQYF. The DNA for the CDR3 is TGTGCCAGCAGCTTGGGAAGGGATACGCAGTATTTT.

This clonotype was observed at least ten times. The genes are TRBV20-1 and TRBJ2-7; no definite D call. The germline V and J ends were trimmed by 2 bases and 7 bases, with 15 bases remaining between them. Germline CDR1 and CDR2: DFQATT and SNEGSKA (reference sequence). This CDR3 region has 13 residues. As DNA, the CDR3 is TGCAGTGCTAGACGATACTCCTACGGGGAGCAGTACTTC. Its translation is CSARRYSYGEQYF.

Ten or more counts support this clonotype. This chain uses TRBV5-6 with TRBJ1-5, with TRBD1 as a possible D gene (6 bases). Germline CDR1 reads SGHDT; CDR2 reads YYEEEE. V lost 1 base, J lost 1 base, and 9 bases lay in between. This CDR3 is built from 15 residues. The CDR3 DNA follows: TGTGCCAGCAGCTTGCTACAGGGAAGCAATCAGCCCCAGCATTTT. Residues: CASSLLQGSNQPQHF.

This clonotype was seen ten or more times. The J gene is TRBJ1-1, the V gene TRBV7-2, with D uncertain. The CDR3 is 12 amino acids. CDR1 SGHTA and CDR2 FQGNSA come from the germline V gene. Trimming removed 0 bases at V and 5 bases at J, with 4 bases between. As DNA, the CDR3 is TGTGCCAGCAGCTTAGCTTTTACTGAAGCTTTCTTT. Its translation: CASSLAFTEAFF.

Many counts were recorded for this clonotype. The V call is TRBV5-1, the J call TRBJ2-1; D perhaps matches TRBD2 (5 bases). The CDR3 contains 14 residues. Germline-derived CDR1 and CDR2 are SGHRS and YFSETQ. The V end lost 1 base, the J end lost 5 bases, and 10 bases lay between the germline ends. The CDR3 region is CASSLLAANNEQFF. Written as DNA, the CDR3 is TGCGCCAGCAGCTTGCTAGCAGCCAACAATGAGCAGTTCTTC.

This clonotype was seen repeatedly, ten times or more. V and J are TRBV10-3 and TRBJ1-2; 10 nucleotides align to TRBD1. The trim removed 6 bases at V and 6 bases at J, leaving 4 bases unmatched. The length of the CDR3 is 13 residues. CDR1 is ENHRY and CDR2 is SYGVKD in the germline V gene. DNA of the CDR3: TGTGCCATCAGCGTGACAGGGGGCAATGGCTACACCTTC. It translates to CAISVTGGNGYTF.

This clonotype was seen many times. J is TRBJ2-5 and V is TRBV25-1; D is ambiguous. Trimming removed 6 bases from V and 7 bases from J, with 18 bases in between. This CDR3 contains 14 residues. CDR1 is MGHDK, CDR2 SYGVNS, per germline. This CDR3 is CASSVDLSWGTQYF. CDR3 DNA: TGTGCCAGCAGCGTTGACCTCTCCTGGGGGACCCAGTACTTC.

This clonotype was found many times. One end of the junction is discordant with germline, which a read error may explain. The genes are TRBV20-1 and TRBJ1-6, with unresolved D. Germline V gives CDR1 DFQATT, CDR2 SNEGSKA (reference sequence). The CDR3 loop spans 13 amino acids. CDR3 DNA sequence: TGCAGTGCTAGGACTGGAGGTTTCTCACCCCTCAACTTT. Its translation is CSARTGGFSPLNF.